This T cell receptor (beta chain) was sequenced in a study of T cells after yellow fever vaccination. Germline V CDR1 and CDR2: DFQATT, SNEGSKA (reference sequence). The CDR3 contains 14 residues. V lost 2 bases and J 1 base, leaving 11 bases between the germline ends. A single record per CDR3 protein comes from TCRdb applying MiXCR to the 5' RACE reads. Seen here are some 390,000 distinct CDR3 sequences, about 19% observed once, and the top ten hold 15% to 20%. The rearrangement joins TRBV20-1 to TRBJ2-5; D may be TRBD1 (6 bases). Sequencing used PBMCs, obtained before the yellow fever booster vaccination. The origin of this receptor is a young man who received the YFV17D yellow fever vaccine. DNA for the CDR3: TGCAGTGCTAGATCGACAGGAGGCCAAGAGACCCAGTACTTC. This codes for CSARSTGGQETQYF.